This T cell receptor beta chain comes out of a study of CXCR3-negative and CXCR3-positive naive CD8 T cells. Notes on the study in general: Across naive subsets, surface CD5 expression was comparable, and TCR strength was inferred from properties of the TRB CDR3.

As to this clonotype: Antigen specificity is unknown.

Every CD8+ subset sample held a few hundred thousand flow-sorted cells, done in triplicate. Libraries were UMI-labeled 5' RACE TRB cDNA. TCRdb re-called the 5' RACE reads and shows each CDR3 protein once, DNA omitted. Its listing shows about 28,000 distinct CDR3 sequences. The germline gives CDR1 LGHNA, CDR2 YSLEER. This CDR3 spans 14 amino acids. The specimen sequenced was memory CD8+ T cells from blood. The TCR was taken from a human donor in good health. Some clones in this sample may be carry-over from other donors' samples. This sequence joins TRBV4-3 and TRBJ2-7; TCRdb's assignment of TRBD1 cannot be checked, as there is no DNA. The chain's CDR3 is CASSQEAGNYEQYF.